This is a list of T cell receptor beta chains from one sample in a study of blood T cell repertoires in COVID-19. Generated by immunoSEQ multiplex PCR, the TCRdb table keeps only in-frame clones and is missing some. This table holds 250,000 to 400,000 clones, roughly 90% found once. Sequenced: peripheral blood. The source is a woman younger than 45 with COVID-19, enrolled during active disease. The CDR3 runs from the conserved cysteine through the conserved F or W. Each record gives: CDR3 protein, CDR3 DNA, V gene, clone size, D gene, J gene. D genes are given only for firm matches. Where a row states a size, it is once, few, many or the class of an expanded clone; other rows omit it.

CDR3aa: CASSQVAGVQETQYF
CDR3nt: TGTGCCAGCAGCCAAGTAGCGGGAGTACAAGAGACCCAGTACTTC
v_gene: TRBV7-9
abundance: .
d_gene: TRBD2
j_gene: TRBJ2-5

CDR3aa: CASSQRTGPYEQYF
CDR3nt: TGTGCCAGCAGCCAGAGGACAGGTCCCTACGAGCAGTACTTC
v_gene: TRBV5-5
abundance: .
d_gene: TRBD1
j_gene: TRBJ2-7

CDR3aa: CASSLYQETQYF
CDR3nt: TGTGCCAGCTCTCTCTACCAAGAGACCCAGTACTTC
v_gene: TRBV18
abundance: .
d_gene: .
j_gene: TRBJ2-5

CDR3aa: CASSLTTSGRNTGELFF
CDR3nt: TGTGCCAGCAGCTTGACGACTAGCGGGAGGAACACCGGGGAGCTGTTTTTT
v_gene: TRBV7-2
abundance: .
d_gene: TRBD2
j_gene: TRBJ2-2

CDR3aa: CASLPAGAYNEQFF
CDR3nt: TGCGCCAGCCTTCCAGCGGGAGCCTACAATGAGCAGTTCTTC
v_gene: TRBV4-1
abundance: .
d_gene: TRBD2
j_gene: TRBJ2-1

CDR3aa: CAISEPTGQGNSPLHF
CDR3nt: TGTGCCATCAGTGAGCCCACGGGACAGGGGAATTCACCCCTCCACTTT
v_gene: TRBV10-3
abundance: few
d_gene: TRBD1
j_gene: TRBJ1-6

CDR3aa: CAIRQGYGTEAFF
CDR3nt: TGTGCCATCAGACAGGGATATGGCACTGAAGCTTTCTTT
v_gene: TRBV10-3
abundance: .
d_gene: .
j_gene: TRBJ1-1

CDR3aa: CASSKRMQGGDTIYF
CDR3nt: TGTGCCAGTAGTAAACGGATGCAGGGAGGAGACACCATATATTTT
v_gene: TRBV19
abundance: .
d_gene: .
j_gene: TRBJ1-3

CDR3aa: CASSFGVSGGEKLFF
CDR3nt: TGTGCCAGCAGTTTCGGCGTTTCGGGAGGTGAAAAACTGTTTTTT
v_gene: TRBV6-6
abundance: .
d_gene: .
j_gene: TRBJ1-4

CDR3aa: CASSFFLLVSGRGTDTQYF
CDR3nt: TGTGCCAGCAGCTTTTTTCTGTTGGTTAGCGGGAGAGGCACAGATACGCAGTATTTT
v_gene: TRBV11-2
abundance: .
d_gene: TRBD2
j_gene: TRBJ2-3

CDR3aa: CASRPTSGSSYEQYF
CDR3nt: TGTGCCAGCAGACCTACTAGCGGGAGCTCCTACGAGCAGTACTTC
v_gene: TRBV7-2
abundance: few
d_gene: TRBD2
j_gene: TRBJ2-7

CDR3aa: CASSTWTGAEAFF
CDR3nt: TGTGCCAGCAGTACATGGACAGGGGCCGAAGCTTTCTTT
v_gene: TRBV6-5
abundance: .
d_gene: TRBD1
j_gene: TRBJ1-1

CDR3aa: CASSPQGAEGYTF
CDR3nt: TGTGCCAGCTCACCACAGGGGGCGGAAGGCTACACCTTC
v_gene: TRBV18
abundance: .
d_gene: TRBD1
j_gene: TRBJ1-2

CDR3aa: CAISPGQGTTNEKLFF
CDR3nt: TGTGCCATTTCCCCGGGACAGGGAACGACTAATGAAAAACTGTTTTTT
v_gene: TRBV19
abundance: .
d_gene: TRBD1
j_gene: TRBJ1-4

CDR3aa: CASSLDPGSYEQYF
CDR3nt: TGTGCCAGCAGCTTGGATCCGGGGTCCTACGAGCAGTACTTC
v_gene: TRBV5-5
abundance: .
d_gene: .
j_gene: TRBJ2-7

CDR3aa: CASSEGLRDEQFF
CDR3nt: TGTGCCAGCAGCGAGGGACTACGAGATGAGCAGTTCTTC
v_gene: TRBV7-2
abundance: once
d_gene: TRBD2
j_gene: TRBJ2-1

CDR3aa: CASSALAGRIGDTQYF
CDR3nt: TGTGCCAGCAGTGCGCTAGCGGGACGAATTGGAGATACGCAGTATTTT
v_gene: TRBV6-1
abundance: .
d_gene: TRBD2
j_gene: TRBJ2-3

CDR3aa: CASNPGAGKRYNEQFF
CDR3nt: TGTGCCAGCAACCCTGGGGCGGGGAAGAGGTACAATGAGCAGTTCTTC
v_gene: TRBV11-2
abundance: once
d_gene: .
j_gene: TRBJ2-1

CDR3aa: CASSLALGQGNNEQFF
CDR3nt: TGCGCCAGCAGCTTGGCCCTGGGACAGGGTAACAATGAGCAGTTCTTC
v_gene: TRBV5-1
abundance: few
d_gene: TRBD1
j_gene: TRBJ2-1

CDR3aa: CASRELPSDSYNEQFF
CDR3nt: TGTGCCAGCAGGGAACTACCAAGTGACTCCTACAATGAGCAGTTCTTC
v_gene: TRBV21-1
abundance: once
d_gene: .
j_gene: TRBJ2-1

CDR3aa: CASSLTTGTFSYEQYF
CDR3nt: TGTGCCAGCTCTCTGACCACTGGGACTTTTTCCTACGAGCAGTACTTC
v_gene: TRBV18
abundance: .
d_gene: .
j_gene: TRBJ2-7

CDR3aa: CATSSDGLAGESTGELFF
CDR3nt: TGTGCCACCAGCTCAGACGGACTAGCGGGAGAAAGTACCGGGGAGCTGTTTTTT
v_gene: TRBV15
abundance: few
d_gene: TRBD2
j_gene: TRBJ2-2

CDR3aa: CASSLDRGIPSGYTF
CDR3nt: TGTGCCAGTAGTCTCGACAGGGGAATCCCCTCTGGCTACACCTTC
v_gene: TRBV19
abundance: .
d_gene: TRBD1
j_gene: TRBJ1-2

CDR3aa: CASSFGVGVYEQYF
CDR3nt: TGTGCCAGCAGCTTTGGGGTCGGGGTCTACGAGCAGTACTTC
v_gene: TRBV11-2
abundance: .
d_gene: .
j_gene: TRBJ2-7

CDR3aa: CASSLYRPNTEAFF
CDR3nt: TGTGCCAGCAGTTTATACAGACCGAACACTGAAGCTTTCTTT
v_gene: TRBV28
abundance: few
d_gene: .
j_gene: TRBJ1-1

CDR3aa: CASSFGRGETQYF
CDR3nt: TGTGCCAGCAGTTTTGGCAGGGGGGAGACCCAGTACTTC
v_gene: TRBV28
abundance: .
d_gene: TRBD1
j_gene: TRBJ2-5

CDR3aa: CAWSDPDSVVQGYTF
CDR3nt: TGTGCCTGGAGTGACCCCGACAGTGTAGTTCAGGGCTACACCTTC
v_gene: TRBV30
abundance: .
d_gene: .
j_gene: TRBJ1-2

CDR3aa: CASSEGDSDYEQYF
CDR3nt: TGTGCCAGCAGCGAGGGGGACAGCGACTACGAGCAGTACTTC
v_gene: TRBV9
abundance: .
d_gene: TRBD1
j_gene: TRBJ2-7

CDR3aa: CASSSQGPNEKLFF
CDR3nt: TGTGCCAGCAGCTCACAGGGGCCTAATGAAAAACTGTTTTTT
v_gene: TRBV5-6
abundance: .
d_gene: TRBD1
j_gene: TRBJ1-4

CDR3aa: CAWRTAYYGYTF
CDR3nt: TGTGCCTGGAGAACAGCCTACTATGGCTACACCTTC
v_gene: TRBV30
abundance: .
d_gene: .
j_gene: TRBJ1-2

CDR3aa: CASSLDRVRETQYF
CDR3nt: TGTGCCAGCAGCTTAGACAGGGTGAGGGAGACCCAGTACTTC
v_gene: TRBV7-8
abundance: .
d_gene: .
j_gene: TRBJ2-5

CDR3aa: CASSSRDRGSEQYF
CDR3nt: TGTGCCAGCAGTTCACGGGACAGGGGTAGCGAGCAGTACTTC
v_gene: TRBV6-5
abundance: .
d_gene: TRBD1
j_gene: TRBJ2-7

CDR3aa: CASSRRREGGELFF
CDR3nt: TGTGCCAGCAGCAGAAGAAGAGAGGGCGGGGAGCTGTTTTTT
v_gene: TRBV5-4
abundance: .
d_gene: .
j_gene: TRBJ2-2

CDR3aa: CASSQEVVGASGEQYF
CDR3nt: TGCGCCAGCAGCCAAGAAGTCGTAGGGGCGTCCGGGGAGCAGTACTTC
v_gene: TRBV4-1
abundance: .
d_gene: .
j_gene: TRBJ2-7

CDR3aa: CASSQDLAAADTQYF
CDR3nt: TGTGCCAGCAGCCAAGACCTAGCAGCCGCAGATACGCAGTATTTT
v_gene: TRBV3-1/TRBV3-2
abundance: .
d_gene: .
j_gene: TRBJ2-3

CDR3aa: CASSESHGYTF
CDR3nt: TGTGCCAGCAGTGAATCTCATGGCTACACCTTC
v_gene: TRBV25-1
abundance: .
d_gene: .
j_gene: TRBJ1-2

CDR3aa: CASSKDRGSSGANVLTF
CDR3nt: TGTGCCAGCAGCAAGGACAGGGGGAGCTCTGGGGCCAACGTCCTGACTTTC
v_gene: TRBV7-2
abundance: .
d_gene: TRBD1
j_gene: TRBJ2-6

CDR3aa: CASSFEGTAGYTF
CDR3nt: TGTGCCAGCAGCTTTGAGGGAACGGCAGGCTACACCTTC
v_gene: TRBV7-2
abundance: .
d_gene: .
j_gene: TRBJ1-2

CDR3aa: CASRRHSGSNQPQHF
CDR3nt: TGTGCCAGCAGGAGACACTCGGGAAGCAATCAGCCCCAGCATTTT
v_gene: TRBV28
abundance: .
d_gene: .
j_gene: TRBJ1-5

CDR3aa: CASSPVTGSQPQHF
CDR3nt: TGTGCCAGCAGTCCAGTGACAGGGTCTCAGCCCCAGCATTTT
v_gene: TRBV2
abundance: .
d_gene: TRBD1
j_gene: TRBJ1-5

CDR3aa: CASSLNSFGTDTQYF
CDR3nt: TGTGCCAGCAGCTTAAACAGTTTCGGCACAGATACGCAGTATTTT
v_gene: TRBV11-2
abundance: once
d_gene: .
j_gene: TRBJ2-3

CDR3aa: CASSYTVKNIQYF
CDR3nt: TGTGCCAGCAGTTATACAGTCAAAAACATTCAGTACTTC
v_gene: TRBV28
abundance: .
d_gene: .
j_gene: TRBJ2-4

CDR3aa: CASSFNRGPSPLHF
CDR3nt: TGTGCCAGCAGTTTTAACAGGGGCCCTTCACCCCTCCACTTT
v_gene: TRBV28
abundance: .
d_gene: TRBD1
j_gene: TRBJ1-6

CDR3aa: CASSLSGGTGGLQHF
CDR3nt: TGTGCCAGCAGTTTATCCGGGGGGACAGGGGGGCTCCAGCATTTT
v_gene: TRBV27
abundance: few
d_gene: TRBD1
j_gene: TRBJ1-5

CDR3aa: CASSWGTNLNTGELFF
CDR3nt: TGTGCCAGCAGTTGGGGGACAAATCTGAACACCGGGGAGCTGTTTTTT
v_gene: TRBV27
abundance: .
d_gene: .
j_gene: TRBJ2-2

CDR3aa: CASSLRSLHGQGYNEQFF
CDR3nt: TGTGCCAGCAGCTTGCGATCTCTCCACGGACAGGGGTATAATGAGCAGTTCTTC
v_gene: TRBV5-5
abundance: .
d_gene: TRBD1
j_gene: TRBJ2-1

CDR3aa: CASSITTGNQPQHF
CDR3nt: TGTGCCAGTAGTATAACGACAGGCAATCAGCCCCAGCATTTT
v_gene: TRBV19
abundance: .
d_gene: .
j_gene: TRBJ1-5

CDR3aa: CASSLDGLDNQPQHF
CDR3nt: TGCGCCAGCAGCTTGGACGGGTTAGACAATCAGCCCCAGCATTTT
v_gene: TRBV5-1
abundance: few
d_gene: .
j_gene: TRBJ1-5

CDR3aa: CASSIGTGGGQTQYF
CDR3nt: TGTGCCAGTAGTATCGGGACAGGGGGCGGCCAGACCCAGTACTTC
v_gene: TRBV19
abundance: .
d_gene: TRBD1
j_gene: TRBJ2-5

CDR3aa: CASSLEVQGIYGYTF
CDR3nt: TGCGCCAGCAGCTTGGAAGTACAGGGCATTTATGGCTACACCTTC
v_gene: TRBV5-1
abundance: .
d_gene: .
j_gene: TRBJ1-2

CDR3aa: CASSRTLNTEAFF
CDR3nt: TGTGCCAGCAGCCGGACACTTAACACTGAAGCTTTCTTT
v_gene: TRBV14
abundance: once
d_gene: .
j_gene: TRBJ1-1

CDR3aa: CASCVQGNSPLHF
CDR3nt: TGTGCCAGCTGTGTACAGGGAAATTCACCCCTCCACTTT
v_gene: TRBV12-3/TRBV12-4
abundance: .
d_gene: .
j_gene: TRBJ1-6

CDR3aa: CASSLGPSEAFF
CDR3nt: TGTGCCAGCAGTCTTGGGCCGTCTGAAGCTTTCTTT
v_gene: TRBV12-3/TRBV12-4
abundance: .
d_gene: .
j_gene: TRBJ1-1

CDR3aa: CASSSTGILSEAFF
CDR3nt: TGTGCCAGCAGTTCGACAGGGATACTCTCTGAAGCTTTCTTT
v_gene: TRBV5-5
abundance: .
d_gene: TRBD1
j_gene: TRBJ1-1